The TCR beta chain under discussion was sequenced for a study of blood T cells in healthy people across ages. A second PCR of 7 to 11 cycles used a sample-barcoded 5' primer and a J-beta primer mix. TCRdb analysed the 5' RACE reads with MiXCR anew, one entry per CDR3 protein. The sample lists approximately 1.5 million distinct CDR3 sequences, approximately 43% occurring once. Study-wide results and limits: Expanded clonotype changes were possibly confounded by unknown donor CMV status.

The CDR3 length is 16 residues. Germline V gene lookup returns CDR1 MNHNS and CDR2 SASEGT. The J segment lost 3 bases and the V segment lost 1 base, leaving 5 bases of the junction unmatched. Isolation of PBMCs gave at least 6.5 million cells per sample. This clonotype was observed a few times. What it binds is not known. Sequenced material: blood. The chain combines TRBV6-1 with TRBJ2-1, with 8 bases lining up with TRBD1. The TCR comes from a woman between 18 and 29 years old in good health. DNA of the CDR3: TGTGCCAGCAGTGAAGTTTTCACAGGGGGCTACAATGAGCAGTTCTTC. The encoded protein is CASSEVFTGGYNEQFF.